Shown below are 30 T cell receptor beta chains from a single sample sequenced in a study of T cell repertoires in ileal Crohn's disease. Libraries were prepared by immunoSEQ multiplex PCR; TCRdb keeps only in-frame clonotypes and omits some of them. The repertoire holds thousands of clones, 80% to 90% seen once, with around 5.7% in the top ten. Sequenced sample: ileal tissue. These receptors all come from an adult with Crohn's disease.

This clone has just one count. The V and J genes are TRBV30 and TRBJ1-2; TRBD1 agrees at 7 bases. The CDR3 totals 15 residues. Germline CDR1 GTSNPN, CDR2 SVGIG (reference sequence). V lost 3 bases, J lost 5 bases, and 12 bases stayed unmatched. CDR3 residues: CAWSIGRGTGYGYTF. For the CDR3, the DNA is TGTGCCTGGAGCATCGGCAGGGGGACTGGGTATGGCTACACCTTC. The complete variable domain, with remaining parts taken from reference TRBV30 and TRBJ1-2, reads SQTIHQWPATLVQPVGSPLSLECTVEGTSNPNLYWYRQAAGRGLQLLFYSVGIGQISSEVPQNLSASRPQDRQFILSSKKLLLSDSGFYLCAWSIGRGTGYGYTFGSGTRLTVV.

The rearrangement links TRBV5-6 to TRBJ2-1; 8 positions match TRBD1. The CDR3 loop spans 12 amino acids. Per germline, CDR1 SGHDT and CDR2 YYEEEE. J was trimmed by 13 bases and V by 3 bases; bases with no gene match: 6. In DNA form, the CDR3 reads TGTGCCAGCAGCTCCCCCAGGGGGCAACAGTTCTTC. This gives the protein CASSSPRGQQFF.

The chain joins TRBV28 to TRBJ2-7; the match to TRBD2 covers 7 bases. Germline CDR1 reads MDHEN; CDR2 reads SYDVKM. With V trimmed by 0 bases and J by 6 bases, 8 bases remained unmatched. This CDR3 has 15 residues. The CDR3 DNA reads as TGTGCCAGCAGTTTATGGGGGGGGGAAATGACCGAGCAGTACTTC. It yields the protein CASSLWGGEMTEQYF.

V is TRBV7-3 and J is TRBJ1-1; 12 bases line up with TRBD1. The CDR3 consists of 15 residues. V was pared by 5 bases and J by 5 bases, with 6 bases of the junction left unmatched. CDR1 and CDR2 (germline): SGHTA, FQGTGA. The CDR3 loop reads CASSRGTGGKTEAFF. The CDR3, as DNA: TGTGCCAGCAGCCGAGGGACAGGGGGCAAGACTGAAGCTTTCTTT.

The chain links TRBV29-1 to TRBJ1-2; 8 bases are a match to TRBD1. This CDR3 has 14 residues. CDR1 is SQVTM and CDR2 is ANQGSEA in the germline V gene. After removal of 0 bases from V and 5 bases from J, the junction contained 5 bases not matched to a gene. CDR3 sequence (DNA): TGCAGCGTTGAAGAGCCCGGACAGGGATATGGCTACACCTTC. Encoded protein: CSVEEPGQGYGYTF.

In this sample, this clone turned up once. One junction end does not reproduce the germline sequence, and a read error may be involved. The chain joins TRBV4-3 to TRBJ1-2; no clear D. CDR1 LGHNA and CDR2 YSLEER come from the germline V gene. CDR3 length: 17 amino acids. The CDR3 sequence is CASSQETLHTYPTIPHF. In nucleotides, the CDR3 is TGCGCCAGCAGCCAAGAAACGCTTCATACCTACCCGACTATCCCACACTTC.

The V gene is TRBV6-1, the J gene TRBJ1-5; 9 nucleotides agree with TRBD1. There are 15 residues in the CDR3. The germline CDR1 and CDR2 sequences are MNHNS and SASEGT. Losses at the gene ends were 6 bases for V and 5 bases for J; bases not matched to a gene: 8. CDR3 protein: CASRPGQGNYQPQHF. For the CDR3, the DNA is TGTGCCAGCAGGCCGGGACAGGGCAACTATCAGCCCCAGCATTTT.

The V call is TRBV28, the J call TRBJ1-5; 11 bases fit TRBD1. Germline trimming cut 6 bases from V and 6 bases from J; bases unmatched to any gene: 7. This CDR3 has 15 residues. Germline V gene data show CDR1 as MDHEN and CDR2 as SYDVKM. CDR3 residues: CASRPGQGAGQPQHF. CDR3 in DNA: TGTGCCAGCAGGCCAGGACAGGGGGCGGGTCAGCCCCAGCATTTT.

V gene TRBV10-3 combines with J gene TRBJ1-1; D is perhaps TRBD1 (5 bases). The CDR3 covers 12 residues. Germline CDR1 is ENHRY and CDR2 is SYGVKD. V was pared by 2 bases and J by 12 bases, with 13 bases between. The CDR3 protein is CAISEMERQSFF. The CDR3 nucleotides are TGTGCCATCAGTGAGATGGAACGACAGTCTTTCTTT.

This clone is deemed medium-sized. The CDR3 coding sequence is TGTGCCAGCAGTTCTCGGGGTAGCGAGCAGTACTTC. Its protein product is CASSSRGSEQYF. J is TRBJ2-7 and V is TRBV6-1; the D gene is possibly TRBD2 (5 bases). V shed 5 bases and J shed 6 bases, with 11 bases lying between them. The CDR3 loop spans 12 amino acids. CDR1 and CDR2 (germline): MNHNS, SASEGT.

The chain uses TRBV5-4 and TRBJ1-2, with unresolved D. The CDR3 spans 15 residues. The germline gives CDR1 SGHNT, CDR2 YYREEE (reference sequence). Between the trimmed V and J ends, which lost 4 bases and 4 bases, there was a span of 17 bases. The CDR3 region is CASSLYSGASYGYTF. The CDR3 DNA sequence: TGTGCCAGCAGCCTGTACAGTGGTGCATCCTATGGCTACACCTTC. Filled out from reference TRBV5-4 and TRBJ1-2, the complete variable domain reads ETGVTQSPTHLIKTRGQQVTLRCSSQSGHNTVSWYQQALGQGPQFIFQYYREEENGRGNFPPRFSGLQFPNYSSELNVNALELDDSALYLCASSLYSGASYGYTFGSGTRLTVV.

The V gene is TRBV7-9, the J gene TRBJ1-5; TRBD1 aligns across 11 bases. CDR1 and CDR2 from the germline V gene are SEHNR and FQNEAQ (reference sequence). This CDR3 is 18 amino acids long. Germline trimming cut 3 bases from V and 0 bases from J; bases unmatched to any gene: 7. CDR3 nucleotides: TGTGCCAGCAGCTTGCGGACAGGGGGCCCATTTAGCAATCAGCCCCAGCATTTT. Protein sequence: CASSLRTGGPFSNQPQHF.

This clone was counted once. This rearrangement joins TRBV2 to TRBJ1-2; 7 positions agree with TRBD1. Germline V gene lookup returns CDR1 SNHLY and CDR2 FYNNEI. The CDR3 runs to 15 residues. V gave up 1 base and J gave up 6 bases; unmatched junction bases: 8. CDR3 DNA sequence: TGTGCCAGCAGTGAAGTCGGGACAGATCCGGATGGCTACACCTTC. Translation gives CASSEVGTDPDGYTF.

The V call is TRBV30, the J call TRBJ1-5; no reliable D call. The CDR3 loop spans 17 amino acids. V was trimmed by 1 base and J by 3 bases, leaving 19 bases between them. CDR1 is GTSNPN and CDR2 is SVGIG in the germline V gene (reference sequence). Here the CDR3 reads CAWSAPSRGVNNQPQHF. CDR3 bases: TGTGCCTGGAGTGCCCCTTCCCGGGGAGTAAACAATCAGCCCCAGCATTTT.

V gene TRBV7-2 combines with J gene TRBJ2-7, with TRBD2 identical over 8 bases. The V gene's germline CDR1 is SGHTA and CDR2 FQGNSA. The V and J ends lost 6 bases and 3 bases, in that order; junction bases with no gene match: 7. The CDR3 has 14 residues. The CDR3 DNA is TGTGCCAGCAGTTTCTCGGGACTAGTCTACGAGCAGTACTTC. This translates into CASSFSGLVYEQYF.

The V call is TRBV7-2, the J call TRBJ2-3, with D uncertain. This CDR3 contains 12 residues. V lost 5 bases to trimming and J lost 12 bases, with 15 bases between them. CDR1 is SGHTA and CDR2 is FQGNSA in the germline V gene. This chain's CDR3 is CASSPLRTRQYF. The CDR3 region has the DNA TGTGCCAGCAGCCCACTACGAACCCGCCAGTATTTT.

The J gene is TRBJ1-2, the V gene TRBV6-5; D is unresolved. Germline V gene lookup returns CDR1 MNHEY and CDR2 SVGAGI. The ends were cut back, 5 bases at V and 8 bases at J, with 18 bases in the middle. The CDR3 length is 14 residues. Here the CDR3 reads CASSKEALGIGYTF. Written as DNA, the CDR3 is TGTGCCAGCAGTAAGGAGGCCCTTGGCATAGGCTACACCTTC.

The V gene is TRBV29-1, the J gene TRBJ2-1, with 9 nucleotides matching TRBD2. This CDR3 contains 15 residues. Trimming cost V 3 bases and J 2 bases; bases outside gene matches: 5. The germline V gene has CDR1 SQVTM and CDR2 ANQGSEA. The CDR3, as DNA: TGCAGCGTTGAGGGCGGGGGGGCCACCTACAATGAGCAGTTCTTC. Translating gives CSVEGGGATYNEQFF.

The V gene is TRBV4-3, the J gene TRBJ2-5; a weak D match, TRBD1 (5 bases). The CDR3 totals 15 residues. The V gene's germline CDR1 is LGHNA and CDR2 YSLEER. V was pared by 0 bases and J by 2 bases, with 10 bases between. This chain's CDR3 is CASSQDYRQQETQYF. Here the CDR3 DNA reads TGCGCCAGCAGCCAAGATTACAGGCAGCAAGAGACCCAGTACTTC.

The chain recombines TRBV28 with TRBJ1-2; 12 bases fit TRBD1. The trim removed 4 bases at V and 2 bases at J, leaving 5 bases unmatched. The CDR3 runs to 16 residues. Germline CDR1 and CDR2: MDHEN and SYDVKM. The CDR3 coding sequence is TGTGCCAGCAGTTCCTCCGGGACAGGGGGCAACTATGGCTACACCTTC. This codes for CASSSSGTGGNYGYTF.

V gene TRBV7-9 combines with J gene TRBJ1-4; tentatively, D is TRBD1 (5 bases). Germline V gives CDR1 SEHNR, CDR2 FQNEAQ (reference sequence). The CDR3 consists of 16 residues. The V end lost 1 base, the J end lost 4 bases, and 13 bases lay between the germline ends. CDR3 DNA: TGTGCCAGCAGCTTAGGAAGGGGCTACCTTAATGAAAAACTGTTTTTT. Translation: CASSLGRGYLNEKLFF.

This clone was detected once. The chain has TRBV5-5 and TRBJ2-2; no clear D gene. The CDR3 length is 13 residues. Germline V lookup: CDR1 SGHKS, CDR2 YYEKEE (reference sequence). The V end lost 4 bases, the J end lost 2 bases, and 6 bases lay between the germline ends. The DNA for the CDR3 is TGTGCCAGCAGCGCCTATAACACCGGGGAGCTGTTTTTT. This translates into CASSAYNTGELFF.

V is TRBV10-3 and J is TRBJ2-7; 10 bases align to TRBD1. V lost 0 bases, J lost 0 bases, and 8 bases stayed unmatched. The CDR3 totals 18 residues. In germline, CDR1 is ENHRY, CDR2 SYGVKD. The CDR3 here is CAISESAGQGSSSYEQYF. CDR3 sequence (DNA): TGTGCCATCAGTGAGTCGGCGGGACAGGGGTCGAGCTCCTACGAGCAGTACTTC.

The rearrangement uses TRBV5-6 and TRBJ2-1; no clear D. The V gene's germline CDR1 is SGHDT and CDR2 YYEEEE. V lost 0 bases and J 10 bases, leaving 11 bases between the germline ends. The CDR3 runs to 13 residues. The CDR3 loop reads CASSLEQAGEQFF. The CDR3 nucleotides are TGTGCCAGCAGCTTGGAGCAGGCCGGAGAGCAGTTCTTC.

The chain combines TRBV4-1 with TRBJ2-7; D is possibly TRBD1 (5 bases). V was trimmed by 0 bases and J by 5 bases, leaving 11 bases between them. CDR3 size: 14 residues. Germline V gene data show CDR1 as MGHRA and CDR2 as YSYEKL. The CDR3 bases are TGCGCCAGCAGCCAAGACAAGGGGTCAAACGAGCAGTACTTC. Translated, it gives CASSQDKGSNEQYF.

This clone was seen a handful of times. V usage is TRBV21-1 and J usage is TRBJ2-6; the table calls TRBD1, which could not be checked here. TRBV21-1 is recorded as a pseudogene. This CDR3 is built from 18 residues. CDR3 region: CASNIVTGGKTGANVLTF. The DNA for the CDR3 is TGTGCCAGCAACATCGTTACAGGGGGAAAAACTGGGGCCAACGTCCTGACTTTC.

The J gene is TRBJ2-7, the V gene TRBV6-1; possible D gene TRBD1, 6 bases. The CDR3 consists of 13 residues. Trimming took 6 bases from V and 2 from J, leaving 11 bases between them. Germline CDR1 reads MNHNS; CDR2 reads SASEGT. The CDR3: CASRAWGPYEQYF. The CDR3 bases are TGTGCCAGCAGAGCCTGGGGGCCCTACGAGCAGTACTTC.

This chain joins TRBV9 and TRBJ2-1; possibly TRBD2 for D (7 bases). The CDR3 extends over 15 amino acids. The germline V gene has CDR1 SGDLS and CDR2 YYNGEE. V gave up 2 bases and J gave up 7 bases, with 16 bases separating them. CDR3: CASSVQGGARNEQFF. The CDR3 DNA reads TGTGCCAGCAGCGTCCAAGGGGGGGCCAGAAATGAGCAGTTCTTC.

This clone was found once. The chain links TRBV5-1 to TRBJ2-3, with D possibly matching TRBD1 (6 bases). Trimming took off 5 bases at V and 7 bases at J, with 20 bases between the two ends. CDR3 size: 15 residues. Germline assignment: CDR1 SGHRS and CDR2 YFSETQ. CDR3 nucleotide sequence: TGCGCCAGCAGTTCGGACCGCATGGGGGCCAATACGCAGTATTTT. It encodes CASSSDRMGANTQYF.

This chain uses TRBV5-1 with TRBJ2-3; no definite D call. The length of the CDR3 is 12 residues. Germline CDR1 is SGHRS and CDR2 is YFSETQ. Between the trimmed V and J ends, which lost 1 base and 5 bases, there was a span of 5 bases. CDR3 loop: CASSLSQDTQYF. The CDR3 DNA is TGCGCCAGCAGCTTGTCCCAAGATACGCAGTATTTT.